One TCR beta chain is described in this entry. As processed by the authors: Amplified reference gene primers provided the basis for estimating nucleated cell counts. Profiled with immunoSEQ multiplex PCR; TCRdb holds only in-frame clones, not every one. Clone size and V and J calls were adopted from that table, with D and trimming inferred from the DNA. The sample has roughly 250,000 clones; 83% are singletons. The cohort comprised adults aged 18 to 89 years residing in 20 to 30 US areas. Allocation to cohorts depended on clinical history reported by the participants. This specimen comes from a study of blood T cell repertoires in COVID-19. The V end was cut by 2 bases, the J end by 6 bases, with 13 bases between. The CDR3 sequence is 15 residues long. Germline V CDR1 and CDR2: MNHEY, SVGAGI.

The sequenced material came from PBMCs or T cells enriched from blood (not recorded which). The TCR originated in a woman in her thirties or forties who had been exposed to COVID-19. The chain combines TRBV6-5 with TRBJ2-2; D is possibly TRBD2 (6 bases). The CDR3 protein is CASSYQLALPGELFF. The CDR3 coding sequence is TGTGCCAGCAGTTACCAACTAGCCTTGCCCGGGGAGCTGTTTTTT.